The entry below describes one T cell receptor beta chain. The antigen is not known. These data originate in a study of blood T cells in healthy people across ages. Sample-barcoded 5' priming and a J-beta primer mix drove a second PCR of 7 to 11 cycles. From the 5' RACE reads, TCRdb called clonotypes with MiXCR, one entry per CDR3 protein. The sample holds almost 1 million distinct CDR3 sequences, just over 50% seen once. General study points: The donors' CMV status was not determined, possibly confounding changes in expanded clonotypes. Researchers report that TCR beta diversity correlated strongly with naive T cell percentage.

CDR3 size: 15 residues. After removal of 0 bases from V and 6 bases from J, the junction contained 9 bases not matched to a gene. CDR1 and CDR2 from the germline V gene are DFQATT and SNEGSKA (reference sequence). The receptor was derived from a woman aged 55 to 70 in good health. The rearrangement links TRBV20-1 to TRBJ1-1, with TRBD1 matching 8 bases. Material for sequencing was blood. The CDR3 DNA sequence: TGCAGTGCTAGAGATAGAGACAGGGGTGGTGCTGAAGCTTTCTTT. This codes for CSARDRDRGGAEAFF.